This is a list of T cell receptor beta chains from one sample in a study of vaccination and CD4 T cells after COVID-19. No antigen has been identified for these receptors. One entry per CDR3 protein, called by TCRdb with MiXCR from the PCR reads. The data contain 6,000 to 8,500 distinct CDR3 sequences, roughly 32% of them singletons. The sample taken for sequencing was CD4+ T cells from blood, cultured in vitro. These receptor sequences come from a human donor in good health. CDR3s include the opening cysteine and the closing phenylalanine or tryptophan. The D gene is left open where the match is weak. Part of the rows lack a size; the others show once, few, many or a class for expanded clones.

>TRBV6-2/TRBV6-3|TRBJ2-7|-|medium-sized
TGTGCCAGCAGTTACTCGGAGGTCTCCTCCGAGCAGTACTTC
CASSYSEVSSEQYF
>TRBV20-1|TRBJ2-3|-|few
TGCAGTGCTAGAGATCAACGATCTAGCACAGATACGCAGTATTTT
CSARDQRSSTDTQYF
>TRBV7-3|TRBJ2-2|TRBD2|-
TGTGCCAGCAGCGCACTAGCGGGAGGTCGCGGGGAGCTGTTTTTT
CASSALAGGRGELFF
>TRBV4-3|TRBJ2-6|-|-
TGCGCCAGCAGCGGACAGTTATCTGGGGCCAACGTCCTGACTTTC
CASSGQLSGANVLTF
>TRBV2|TRBJ1-3|-|-
TGTGCCAGCAGTGACGATGGCACCATATATTTT
CASSDDGTIYF
>TRBV7-3|TRBJ2-1|-|-
TGTGCCAGCAGCTTATCGAGGGTTGGCTCCTACAATGAGCAGTTCTTC
CASSLSRVGSYNEQFF
>TRBV20-1|TRBJ1-3|-|-
TGCAGTGCTAGAGATGGGAACTCTGGAAACACCATATATTTT
CSARDGNSGNTIYF
>TRBV20-1|TRBJ1-5|-|few
TGCAGTGCTCGGGGCTTTTCTGGAGGGCGGGGTGCCAATCAGCCCCAGCATTTT
CSARGFSGGRGANQPQHF
>TRBV5-6|TRBJ1-1|-|-
TGTGCCAGCAGCTTGTCAGGATGGGGTGAAGCTTTCTTT
CASSLSGWGEAFF
>TRBV20-1|TRBJ2-1|-|-
TGCAGTGCTTCGAGCGGCTCCTACAATGAGCAGTTCTTC
CSASSGSYNEQFF
>TRBV20-1|TRBJ2-5|TRBD1|-
TGCAGTGCTAGATTATCCAGGGGGCCAGGGACCCAGTACTTC
CSARLSRGPGTQYF
>TRBV7-8|TRBJ2-5|-|few
TGTGCCAGCAGCTTAGTAATCGGGCAACAAGAGACCCAGTACTTC
CASSLVIGQQETQYF
>TRBV7-9|TRBJ1-6|-|few
TGTGCCAGCAGCTTAAGAGGTGGAGTAAGTTCACCCCTCCACTTT
CASSLRGGVSSPLHF
>TRBV7-9|TRBJ2-7|-|-
TGTGCCAGCAGCTTATTCAGCTACGAGCAGTACTTC
CASSLFSYEQYF
>TRBV20-1|TRBJ1-1|-|few
TGCAGTGCTCACGACCTGAAGGCTTTCTTT
CSAHDLKAFF
>TRBV7-2|TRBJ2-7|TRBD1|-
TGTGCCAGCAGCTCTGACAGGGGCTGGGGTTACGAGCAGTACTTC
CASSSDRGWGYEQYF
>TRBV5-1|TRBJ2-5|-|-
TGCGCCAGCGCGACTAGTTCCCAAGAGACCCAGTACTTC
CASATSSQETQYF
>TRBV19|TRBJ1-5|-|medium-sized
TGTGCCAGCGCACATAATAGCAATCAGCCCCAGCATTTT
CASAHNSNQPQHF
>TRBV7-6|TRBJ2-1|TRBD2|few
TGTGCCAGCAGCTTATTGGCCCTAGCGGGAGGGTCTGAGCAGTTCTTC
CASSLLALAGGSEQFF
>TRBV6-1|TRBJ2-4|-|-
TGTGCCAGCAGCCTGGGACACCAAGCCAAAAACATTCAGTACTTC
CASSLGHQAKNIQYF
>TRBV20-1|TRBJ1-5|-|-
TGCAGTGCTCTCAGTCGGCGTCAGCCCCAGCATTTT
CSALSRRQPQHF
>TRBV24-1|TRBJ2-7|TRBD2|-
TGTGCCACCAGTAGCGGGAGGGCTCTCGAGCAGTACTTC
CATSSGRALEQYF
>TRBV7-9|TRBJ1-3|-|-
TGTGCCAGCAGCTCGCAGGTCTCTGGAAACACCATATATTTT
CASSSQVSGNTIYF
>TRBV6-2/TRBV6-3|TRBJ1-6|-|few
TGTGCCAGCACCAACAGGGCAGCGGGAAATTCACCCCTCCACTTT
CASTNRAAGNSPLHF
>TRBV24-1|TRBJ2-7|-|few
TGTGCCACCAGTGATTCAGTTACCAACTCCTACGAGCAGTACTTC
CATSDSVTNSYEQYF
>TRBV7-3|TRBJ2-3|-|-
TGTGCCAGCAGCTTATGGGCTAGCGGCACAGATACGCAGTATTTT
CASSLWASGTDTQYF
>TRBV7-3|TRBJ2-5|TRBD2|few
TGTGCCAGCAGCTTAAAACACCTAGCGGGAGGAGGGGAGACCCAGTACTTC
CASSLKHLAGGGETQYF